Following are 7 T cell receptor beta chains from one sample sequenced in a study of blood T cell repertoires in COVID-19. Here immunoSEQ multiplex PCR was the method, and the copy in TCRdb shows in-frame clones only, minus some. Among around 250,000 clones listed, less than 90% were seen once. The sequenced sample consisted of peripheral blood. The receptor set was obtained from a man aged 55 to 70 with acute or convalescent COVID-19.

The rearrangement links TRBV7-6 to TRBJ1-3; no clear D. The V and J ends lost 1 base and 2 bases respectively, with 12 bases between them. The CDR3 is 16 residues long. Germline V gene lookup returns CDR1 SGHVS and CDR2 FNYEAQ. The CDR3 reads CASSLEGRKPGNTIYF. The CDR3 region has the DNA TGTGCCAGCAGCTTAGAAGGGAGGAAACCTGGAAACACCATATATTTT.

V gene TRBV5-1 combines with J gene TRBJ2-3; D remains unclear. V lost 4 bases, J lost 6 bases, and 15 bases lay in between. The CDR3 has 14 amino acids. Looked up from germline, CDR1 is SGHRS and CDR2 is YFSETQ. The CDR3 DNA follows: TGCGCCAGCAGCGCCTTCGCGGCAGCCGATACGCAGTATTTT. Protein: CASSAFAAADTQYF.

The CDR3 loop reads CAWSVRAEGEAFF. The CDR3 nucleotides read TGTGCCTGGAGTGTACGGGCGGAGGGAGAAGCTTTCTTT. This chain links TRBV30 with TRBJ1-1; D gene ambiguous. Per the germline V gene, CDR1 is GTSNPN and CDR2 is SVGIG (reference sequence). Trimming removed 0 bases from V and 8 bases from J, with 13 bases in between. The CDR3 is made up of 13 amino acids.

The chain carries TRBV19 and TRBJ2-3; 7 nucleotides match TRBD2. This CDR3 is built from 15 residues. J lost 4 bases, V lost 5 bases, and 9 bases had no gene match. Germline values: CDR1 LNHDA, CDR2 SQIVND (reference sequence). In DNA form, the CDR3 reads TGTGCCAGTAGTCCCTTGGGCGGGAGAGCAGATACGCAGTATTTT. It is translated as CASSPLGGRADTQYF.

The chain joins TRBV12-3 or TRBV12-4 to TRBJ1-5, with D unclear. Deletions cut 2 bases from V and 9 bases from J, with 11 bases between. There are 13 residues in the CDR3. CDR3 DNA: TGTGCCAGCAGTTTACGGCCCGAGGGGCCCCAGCATTTT. The encoded protein is CASSLRPEGPQHF.

This chain connects TRBV28 to TRBJ1-2; 9 bases fit TRBD1. J gave up 8 bases and V 4 bases, and 11 bases lay outside the gene matches. In germline, CDR1 is MDHEN, CDR2 SYDVKM. The length of the CDR3 is 15 residues. The CDR3 spells CASSSPQDRGQGYTF. Here the CDR3 DNA reads TGTGCCAGCAGTTCCCCCCAGGACAGGGGACAAGGCTACACCTTC.

The genes are TRBV4-1 and TRBJ1-4; 7 positions agree with TRBD1. Germline loops: CDR1 MGHRA, CDR2 YSYEKL. Trimming at V came to 0 bases and at J to 3 bases, leaving 10 bases not matched to a gene. This CDR3 has 18 amino acids. The CDR3 DNA follows: TGCGCCAGCAGCCAAGATCTTCAGGGGGTCAAGTCTAATGAAAAACTGTTTTTT. Its protein is CASSQDLQGVKSNEKLFF.